Presented here are 17 T cell receptor beta chains from one specimen sequenced in a study of PD-L1 blockade in urothelial cancer (dated by TCRdb to about 2017). Library preparation used the immunoSEQ multiplex PCR assay. TCRdb provides this immuneACCESS table in a form limited to in-frame rearrangements. Some clones are lacking; in checked studies, under half of them reflect an unresolved V gene, and why the rest are absent is not known. The table for this sample lists tens of thousands of clones; approximately 84% of them were counted only once. The leading ten clones occupy 9.6% of the sample. Sequencing was performed on PBMCs, taken around atezolizumab (anti-PD-L1) treatment. The receptor set was obtained from an older man with urothelial cancer.

This chain joins TRBV19 and TRBJ2-7; D might be TRBD2 (6 bases). CDR1 and CDR2 (germline): LNHDA, SQIVND (reference sequence). The CDR3 consists of 13 residues. V dropped 4 bases and J dropped 4 bases, with 11 bases sitting between them. The CDR3 loop reads CASSTGRGYEQYF. As DNA, the CDR3 is TGTGCCAGTAGTACGGGGCGGGGTTACGAGCAGTACTTC.

This rearrangement joins TRBV4-1 to TRBJ1-1; D possibly corresponds to TRBD1 (5 bases). CDR1 and CDR2 (germline): MGHRA, YSYEKL. Trimming took off 4 bases at V and 1 base at J, with 19 bases between the two ends. CDR3 length: 17 residues. This chain's CDR3 is CASSRNIWTRANTEAFF. The CDR3 region has the DNA TGCGCCAGCAGCCGGAATATCTGGACAAGGGCGAACACTGAAGCTTTCTTT.

V usage is TRBV28 and J usage is TRBJ2-1; D is possibly TRBD1 (5 bases). Germline V gives CDR1 MDHEN, CDR2 SYDVKM. V dropped 2 bases and J dropped 1 base, with 9 bases sitting between them. The CDR3 covers 15 residues. The CDR3 bases are TGTGCCAGCAGTTTAGGGCAGGGTTCCTACAATGAGCAGTTCTTC. It translates to CASSLGQGSYNEQFF.

This rearrangement joins TRBV5-1 to TRBJ1-1; 10 bases match TRBD1. Trimming took 0 bases from V and 5 from J; bases not matched to a gene: 4. This CDR3 comprises 15 residues. Germline CDR1 is SGHRS and CDR2 is YFSETQ. Written as DNA, the CDR3 is TGCGCCAGCAGCTTGGTAGGACAGGGGGAAACTGAAGCTTTCTTT. Encoded protein: CASSLVGQGETEAFF.

This chain joins TRBV6-6 and TRBJ1-2; 7 bases line up with TRBD1. The V gene's germline CDR1 is MNHNY and CDR2 SVGAGI (reference sequence). This CDR3 has 15 residues. J gave up 4 bases and V 6 bases, and 11 bases lay outside the gene matches. CDR3 sequence (DNA): TGTGCCAGCAGAACTTCAGGGGGTCGGGGCTATGGCTACACCTTC. This translates into CASRTSGGRGYGYTF.

Here the CDR3 reads CASKRTGASNQPQHF. CDR3 DNA sequence: TGTGCCAGCAAACGGACAGGGGCCAGCAATCAGCCCCAGCATTTT. This sequence joins TRBV6-5 and TRBJ1-5; 9 bases are a match to TRBD1. J was trimmed by 1 base and V by 7 bases; bases with no gene match: 5. The CDR3 totals 15 residues. From germline, CDR1 is MNHEY and CDR2 SVGAGI.

The chain employs TRBV6-6 and TRBJ2-7, with 16 bases identical to TRBD2. This CDR3 spans 16 amino acids. The junction had 3 bases not matched to a gene; V was cut back by 2 bases and J by 5 bases. Germline V gene data show CDR1 as MNHNY and CDR2 as SVGAGI (reference sequence). Here the CDR3 reads CASSYPGTSGRDEQYF. The CDR3 DNA follows: TGTGCCAGCAGTTACCCCGGGACTAGCGGGAGGGACGAGCAGTACTTC.

This clone has a handful of counts. The CDR3 DNA reads TGTGCCAGTACCCTACCCCGGGGTAGCGGCCCCGCGAACACCGGGGAGCTGTTTTTT. Translating it yields CASTLPRGSGPANTGELFF. J is TRBJ2-2 and V is TRBV19, with D perhaps TRBD2 (6 bases). This CDR3 spans 19 amino acids. The V and J ends lost 7 bases and 0 bases respectively, with 24 bases between them. Germline values: CDR1 LNHDA, CDR2 SQIVND (reference sequence).

This clone was seen more than once but under ten times. CDR3 amino acids: CASSLSAGPAFF. CDR3 DNA: TGTGCCAGCAGTTTATCGGCAGGGCCGGCTTTCTTT. V and J are TRBV27 and TRBJ1-1; a weak D match, TRBD1 (5 bases). CDR1 is MNHEY and CDR2 is SMNVEV in the germline V gene (reference sequence). Deletions cut 0 bases from V and 11 bases from J, with 10 bases between. The CDR3 has 12 amino acids.

This clone was seen only once. The chain links TRBV7-9 to TRBJ2-1; 10 nucleotides agree with TRBD2. J was trimmed by 15 bases and V by 0 bases; bases with no gene match: 8. Germline lookup yields CDR1 SEHNR and CDR2 FQNEAQ (reference sequence). The CDR3 sequence is 14 residues long. In DNA, the CDR3 is TGTGCCAGCAGCTTAGCTGAGGCTAGCGGGAGATTGTTCTTC. Translation: CASSLAEASGRLFF.

To note about this clone: Other DNA sequences of this sample code for an identical CDR3. In DNA form, the CDR3 reads TGTGCCGCCTTCGAAGCGGGAGCCGTCGAGCAGTACTTC. This encodes CAAFEAGAVEQYF. The chain recombines TRBV6-1 with TRBJ2-7; 8 nucleotides match TRBD2. Trimming took 11 bases from V and 6 from J; bases not matched to a gene: 12. Germline V lookup: CDR1 MNHNS, CDR2 SASEGT. The CDR3 sequence is 13 residues long.

This clone was recorded once. This chain links TRBV5-1 with TRBJ2-4, with TRBD1 identical over 11 bases. The V segment lost 0 bases and the J segment 4 bases; nucleotides outside the gene matches: 3. The CDR3 is made up of 16 amino acids. CDR1 is SGHRS and CDR2 is YFSETQ in the germline V gene. The CDR3: CASSLGGQGAKNIQYF. The CDR3 coding sequence is TGCGCCAGCAGCTTGGGTGGACAGGGGGCTAAAAACATTCAGTACTTC.

This rearrangement joins TRBV7-9 to TRBJ1-1; D may be TRBD1 (5 bases). Germline loops: CDR1 SEHNR, CDR2 FQNEAQ (reference sequence). The V end lost 5 bases, the J end lost 4 bases, and 11 bases lay between the germline ends. This CDR3 contains 13 residues. In DNA form, the CDR3 reads TGTGCCAGCAGCCGGGGGGGTGCCACTGAAGCTTTCTTT. The encoded protein is CASSRGGATEAFF.

The chain recombines TRBV19 with TRBJ2-3, with 9 nucleotides matching TRBD1. Germline V lookup: CDR1 LNHDA, CDR2 SQIVND (reference sequence). This CDR3 comprises 15 residues. Losses at the gene ends were 1 base for V and 4 bases for J; bases not matched to a gene: 3. CDR3 coding DNA: TGTGCCAGTAGTATAGGGACAGGGGTAGCAGATACGCAGTATTTT. Translation gives CASSIGTGVADTQYF.

This chain connects TRBV11-2 to TRBJ2-1; D not resolved. This CDR3 is 12 amino acids long. V was cut by 4 bases and J by 8 bases, with 9 bases left in between. CDR1 SGHAT and CDR2 FQNNGV come from the germline V gene. CDR3 loop: CASSSLGDEQFF. The CDR3 DNA reads as TGTGCCAGCAGCTCGCTGGGCGATGAGCAGTTCTTC. Full variable domain (outside the CDR3, taken from reference TRBV11-2 and TRBJ2-1): EAGVAQSPRYKIIEKRQSVAFWCNPISGHATLYWYQQILGQGPKLLIQFQNNGVVDDSQLPKDRFSAERLKGVDSTLKIQPAKLEDSAVYLCASSSLGDEQFFGPGTRLTVL.

The chain links TRBV7-9 to TRBJ1-2, with 9 bases matching TRBD1. The CDR3 sequence is 14 residues long. CDR1 SEHNR and CDR2 FQNEAQ come from the germline V gene (reference sequence). The junction had 7 bases not matched to a gene; V was cut back by 5 bases and J by 6 bases. The CDR3 nucleotides read TGTGCCAGCAGCCGGGACAGGGAGGGTCATGGCTACACCTTC. Translation: CASSRDREGHGYTF.

As DNA, the CDR3 is TGTGCCAGTAGTATAGAGACAGGGAATCGCAATCAGCCCCAGCATTTT. This codes for CASSIETGNRNQPQHF. This chain joins TRBV19 and TRBJ1-5; 7 bases align to TRBD1. The CDR3 runs 16 residues. J lost 2 bases, V lost 0 bases, and 4 bases had no gene match. CDR1 is LNHDA, CDR2 SQIVND, per germline (reference sequence).